This passage covers 29 T cell receptor beta chains from one sample sequenced in a study of T-cell memory formation after mild COVID-19 (dated by TCRdb to about 2021). The library was obtained by 5' RACE. Instrument used: Illumina NovaSeq 6000. TCRdb applied fastp at Q25 and MiXCR to the public reads, then kept only in-frame beta chains. CDR3 protein duplicates are merged, each entry listing the most common genes and DNA. This sample gives roughly 130,000 distinct CDR3 sequences in total; about 5.9% of them show up just once. The ten largest clones add up to approximately 2% of the sample. Sequencing was performed on PBMCs or a T cell subset sorted from them (not recorded which). The receptors derive from an adult woman who had mild COVID-19 (a few samples of this study predate the infection). The sample titles of this study are shuffled in the database, so cell type and time point are left out; the donor was told from shared clones.

The chain recombines TRBV4-1 with TRBJ1-5, with D unresolved. This CDR3 has 16 residues. V lost 4 bases to trimming and J lost 1 base, with 14 bases between them. Germline loops: CDR1 MGHRA, CDR2 YSYEKL. Here the CDR3 DNA reads TGCGCCAGCAGCCGGTCGTCCGGATGGAGCAATCAGCCCCAGCATTTT. Translated: CASSRSSGWSNQPQHF.

This clonotype was recorded a few times. J is TRBJ2-2 and V is TRBV24-1; D is unresolved. This CDR3 has 15 amino acids. V was cut by 1 base and J by 3 bases, with 8 bases left in between. Germline CDR1 is KGHDR and CDR2 is SFDVKD. CDR3 in amino acids: CATSDLRQDTGELFF. The DNA for the CDR3 is TGTGCCACCAGTGATTTACGGCAGGACACCGGGGAGCTGTTTTTT.

The table lists this clonotype with many counts. This rearrangement joins TRBV20-1 to TRBJ1-4; 7 bases fit TRBD1. The trim removed 3 bases at V and 7 bases at J, leaving 11 bases unmatched. The CDR3 loop spans 15 amino acids. Per the germline V gene, CDR1 is DFQATT and CDR2 is SNEGSKA (reference sequence). The CDR3 sequence: CSASSWGQKLEKLFF. The DNA for the CDR3 is TGCAGTGCTAGTAGTTGGGGACAGAAACTTGAAAAACTGTTTTTT.

V gene TRBV5-1 combines with J gene TRBJ2-3; D is unclear. Germline loops: CDR1 SGHRS, CDR2 YFSETQ. CDR3 size: 12 residues. Trimming took 1 base from V and 5 from J, leaving 5 bases between them. The CDR3, as DNA: TGCGCCAGCAGCTTGACCGAAGATACGCAGTATTTT. Its protein is CASSLTEDTQYF.

The chain is built from TRBV28 and TRBJ2-7; 13 bases align to TRBD2. The CDR3 is made up of 15 amino acids. Germline CDR1 and CDR2: MDHEN and SYDVKM. The J segment lost 4 bases and the V segment lost 6 bases, leaving 6 bases of the junction unmatched. The CDR3 loop is CASRPGTSGVYEQYF. For the CDR3, the DNA is TGTGCCAGCAGACCAGGGACTAGCGGGGTATACGAGCAGTACTTC.

This clonotype was detected only a few times. This chain links TRBV5-1 with TRBJ2-5; D possibly corresponds to TRBD1 (6 bases). The CDR3 runs 16 residues. Germline V lookup: CDR1 SGHRS, CDR2 YFSETQ. V dropped 2 bases and J dropped 2 bases, with 16 bases sitting between them. The CDR3 sequence is CASSFSPTTGQETQYF. For the CDR3, the DNA is TGCGCCAGCAGCTTTTCCCCTACGACAGGTCAAGAGACCCAGTACTTC.

This clonotype has ten or more counts. The V gene is TRBV2, the J gene TRBJ2-1; D is unclear. Germline-derived CDR1 and CDR2 are SNHLY and FYNNEI. CDR3 length: 15 amino acids. V was cut by 5 bases and J by 7 bases, with 18 bases left in between. This CDR3 is CASSTRPRTGNEQFF. DNA of the CDR3: TGTGCCAGCAGTACAAGACCACGTACGGGTAATGAGCAGTTCTTC.

In its sample, this clonotype was seen many times. The chain carries TRBV12-3 or TRBV12-4 and TRBJ1-5; D is ambiguous. This CDR3 is built from 15 residues. The V end was cut by 0 bases, the J end by 2 bases, with 8 bases between. Here the CDR3 DNA reads TGTGCCAGCAGTTTAGCGGTGTCAGGCAATCAGCCCCAGCATTTT. Translation: CASSLAVSGNQPQHF.

This clonotype was found a few times. The chain is built from TRBV12-3 or TRBV12-4 and TRBJ2-3; 8 nucleotides agree with TRBD2. Trimming cost V 8 bases and J 4 bases; bases outside gene matches: 5. CDR3 length equals 13 residues. CDR3 in DNA: TGTGCCAGCGCAATAGCGGGGTCAGATACGCAGTATTTT. It encodes CASAIAGSDTQYF.

This clonotype was counted at least ten times. The chain combines TRBV29-1 with TRBJ2-3; D might be TRBD1 (5 bases). CDR3 size: 14 residues. Germline V lookup: CDR1 SQVTM, CDR2 ANQGSEA. V was pared by 4 bases and J by 4 bases, with 15 bases between. The CDR3 spells CSVGKGIPADTQYF. The DNA of the CDR3 is TGCAGCGTTGGAAAGGGGATCCCGGCAGATACGCAGTATTTT.

This chain uses TRBV12-3 or TRBV12-4 with TRBJ1-2; weak D call: TRBD1 (5 bases). The V end was cut by 5 bases, the J end by 8 bases, with 24 bases between. CDR3 size: 16 residues. The DNA of the CDR3 is TGTGCCAGCAGTGAATCCCCAAGTGGCAGGGTGGGAGGCTACACCTTC. The encoded protein is CASSESPSGRVGGYTF.

This sequence joins TRBV5-1 and TRBJ2-5; D might be TRBD1 or TRBD2, each matching 5 bases. The CDR3 length is 14 residues. V was pared by 3 bases and J by 2 bases, with 11 bases between. Germline V gene lookup returns CDR1 SGHRS and CDR2 YFSETQ. The CDR3 bases are TGCGCCAGCAGCTCAGGGACGATACAAGAGACCCAGTACTTC. It translates to CASSSGTIQETQYF. Supplemented by reference TRBV5-1 and TRBJ2-5, the full variable domain reads KAGVTQTPRYLIKTRGQQVTLSCSPISGHRSVSWYQQTPGQGLQFLFEYFSETQRNKGNFPGRFSGRQFSNSRSEMNVSTLELGDSALYLCASSSGTIQETQYFGPGTRLLVL.

This clonotype was detected only a few times. The chain is built from TRBV9 and TRBJ1-2; D is uncertain. Trimming took off 0 bases at V and 8 bases at J, with 14 bases between the two ends. The CDR3 has 14 amino acids. CDR1 is SGDLS, CDR2 YYNGEE, per germline. CDR3 DNA: TGTGCCAGCAGCGTAGATCCAGGACTGAGGGGCTACACCTTC. Translating gives CASSVDPGLRGYTF.

This clonotype came up many times. This chain joins TRBV12-3 or TRBV12-4 and TRBJ1-2, with TRBD1 identical over 7 bases. Trimming at V came to 3 bases and at J to 8 bases, leaving 9 bases not matched to a gene. This CDR3 has 14 amino acids. CDR3 sequence (DNA): TGTGCCAGCAGTTTCGGTGACAGGGACCAGGGCTACACCTTC. This encodes CASSFGDRDQGYTF.

This chain connects TRBV13 to TRBJ1-3; D remains ambiguous. Germline V gene lookup returns CDR1 PRHDT and CDR2 FYEKMQ (reference sequence). Trimming took 7 bases from V and 1 from J, leaving 14 bases between them. The CDR3 has 15 residues. Written as DNA, the CDR3 is TGTGCCAGCAACGCCCCTTGGAGTTCTGGAAACACCATATATTTT. It encodes CASNAPWSSGNTIYF. Drawing the rest from reference TRBV13 and TRBJ1-3, the complete variable domain is AAGVIQSPRHLIKEKRETATLKCYPIPRHDTVYWYQQGPGQDPQFLISFYEKMQSDKGSIPDRFSAQQFSDYHSELNMSSLELGDSALYFCASNAPWSSGNTIYFGEGSWLTVV.

This clonotype was seen repeatedly, ten times or more. V and J are TRBV15 and TRBJ2-1; no clear D. CDR3 size: 14 residues. CDR1 is LNHNV, CDR2 YYDKDF, per germline (reference sequence). Trimming shortened V by 3 bases and J by 0 bases, and 6 bases separated the two germline ends. The CDR3 here is CATSRVSSYNEQFF. CDR3 DNA sequence: TGTGCCACCAGCAGGGTTTCCTCCTACAATGAGCAGTTCTTC.

This chain uses TRBV12-3 or TRBV12-4 with TRBJ2-1, with 10 bases identical to TRBD2. V lost 6 bases to trimming and J lost 16 bases; unmatched junction nucleotides: 6. CDR3 size: 11 residues. The chain's CDR3 is CASRSGTSDFF. In nucleotides, the CDR3 is TGTGCCAGCAGATCCGGGACTAGCGATTTCTTC.

The chain couples TRBV4-1 to TRBJ1-5; TRBD1 matches 9 bases. CDR1 and CDR2 (germline): MGHRA, YSYEKL. CDR3 length: 16 amino acids. The J segment lost 7 bases and the V segment lost 3 bases, leaving 10 bases of the junction unmatched. Written as DNA, the CDR3 is TGCGCCAGCAGCCAGGGACAGGGCGACCGAAACCAGCCCCAGCATTTT. Its translation: CASSQGQGDRNQPQHF.

In this sample, this clonotype turned up many times. The V gene is TRBV12-5, the J gene TRBJ1-2; D is unresolved. The CDR3 has 15 residues. Germline V CDR1 and CDR2: LGHNT, FRNRAP. Trimming left V 6 bases short and J 5 bases short, with 19 bases between. This CDR3 reads CASGLGPPAVYGYTF. The CDR3 DNA sequence: TGTGCTAGTGGACTGGGTCCACCGGCGGTATATGGCTACACCTTC.

The chain uses TRBV20-1 and TRBJ2-1; 14 nucleotides agree with TRBD2. The CDR3 contains 14 residues. Germline V CDR1 and CDR2: DFQATT, SNEGSKA (reference sequence). CDR3 region: CSALTGLAGVEQFF. The CDR3 DNA reads TGCAGCGCACTGACGGGACTAGCGGGAGTCGAGCAGTTCTTC.

This clonotype was seen a handful of times. J is TRBJ2-6 and V is TRBV5-4; TRBD2 matches at 11 bases. This CDR3 is 17 amino acids long. The V gene's germline CDR1 is SGHNT and CDR2 YYREEE (reference sequence). V trimming: 4 bases; J trimming: 2 bases; junction bases outside the gene matches: 5. The CDR3 DNA is TGTGCCAGCAGCACTAGCGGGAGAAAGACTGGGGCCAACGTCCTGACTTTC. Translation gives CASSTSGRKTGANVLTF.

The chain carries TRBV3-1 and TRBJ1-1; the D is unclear. Germline V lookup: CDR1 LGHDT, CDR2 YNNKEL (reference sequence). The V and J ends lost 6 bases and 1 base respectively, with 15 bases between them. The CDR3 has 15 residues. The CDR3 DNA reads as TGTGCCAGCAGACCACCTGCCGGGAGGAACACTGAAGCTTTCTTT. It specifies CASRPPAGRNTEAFF.

In its sample, this clonotype was seen many times. The gene calls are TRBV5-6 and TRBJ1-1; perhaps TRBD1 as D (6 bases). V lost 4 bases to trimming and J lost 0 bases, with 22 bases between them. Germline CDR1 SGHDT, CDR2 YYEEEE. This CDR3 comprises 18 residues. The CDR3 nucleotides are TGTGCCAGCAGCCCGGAGGAGGTGGGGGCCCCTTTGAACACTGAAGCTTTCTTT. Translated: CASSPEEVGAPLNTEAFF.

This clonotype was found many times. The chain recombines TRBV20-1 with TRBJ2-6; no clear D gene. The V end was cut by 0 bases, the J end by 0 bases, with 6 bases between. The CDR3 runs 15 residues. Germline V lookup: CDR1 DFQATT, CDR2 SNEGSKA (reference sequence). The CDR3 region has the DNA TGCAGTGCTAGAGACTCCCGCTCTGGGGCCAACGTCCTGACTTTC. Amino acid sequence: CSARDSRSGANVLTF.

The V and J genes are TRBV5-6 and TRBJ2-5; TRBD2 might be the D (5 bases). V was shortened by 4 bases and J by 2 bases, with 12 bases between the two germline ends. The germline CDR1 and CDR2 sequences are SGHDT and YYEEEE. The CDR3 has 14 amino acids. The CDR3 protein is CASSRGLIQETQYF. The DNA for the CDR3 is TGTGCCAGCAGCCGTGGACTCATACAAGAGACCCAGTACTTC.

This clonotype was counted at least ten times. The rearrangement uses TRBV12-3 or TRBV12-4 and TRBJ2-2; 7 bases are a match to TRBD1. J gave up 6 bases and V 7 bases, and 5 bases lay outside the gene matches. This CDR3 is 13 amino acids long. The CDR3 nucleotides are TGTGCCAGCATCCTAACAGGGGCCGGGGAGCTGTTTTTT. Translation: CASILTGAGELFF.

This clonotype came up many times. V is TRBV11-2 and J is TRBJ2-1; 9 positions agree with TRBD1. Germline-derived CDR1 and CDR2 are SGHAT and FQNNGV. The CDR3 loop spans 16 amino acids. V gave up 8 bases and J gave up 8 bases; unmatched junction bases: 16. Here the CDR3 DNA reads TGTGCCAGCCGAGGACAGGGGATTATGAGGTATGATGAGCAGTTCTTC. It translates to CASRGQGIMRYDEQFF.

This clonotype was picked up many times. V gene TRBV12-3 or TRBV12-4 combines with J gene TRBJ1-1; no definite D call. The CDR3 loop spans 14 amino acids. The ends were cut back, 3 bases at V and 4 bases at J, with 12 bases in the middle. The DNA for the CDR3 is TGTGCCAGCAGTTTGTGGGATGAGGGCACTGAAGCTTTCTTT. Translation gives CASSLWDEGTEAFF.

This clonotype was seen more than once but under ten times. The chain recombines TRBV5-1 with TRBJ1-1; 9 bases align to TRBD1. CDR1 is SGHRS and CDR2 is YFSETQ in the germline V gene. The CDR3 runs 16 residues. After removal of 7 bases from V and 6 bases from J, the junction contained 16 bases not matched to a gene. CDR3 bases: TGCGCCAGCGCTTGGGAAACAGGGGGCGCGTCTCCTGAAGCTTTCTTT. It translates to CASAWETGGASPEAFF.